Sequencing of this TCR beta chain was carried out in a study of technical replicates of blood from a few donors. This CDR3 region has 15 residues. The J segment lost 0 bases and the V segment lost 1 base, leaving 1 base of the junction unmatched. Germline CDR1 is LNHNV and CDR2 is YYDKDF (reference sequence). The repertoire was sequenced with immunoSEQ multiplex PCR; TCRdb's copy has only in-frame clones and lacks some. The top ten clones hold 4% to 6.5% of a sample with tens of thousands of clones, roughly 89% of them seen once. The sequenced material came from PBMCs. This TCR derives from a human donor in good health. Some clones in this sample may be carry-over from other donors' samples. V usage is TRBV15 and J usage is TRBJ2-3; the match to TRBD1 covers 7 bases. DNA for the CDR3: TGTGCCACCAGCAGAGTGGACAGGAGCACAGATACGCAGTATTTT. As protein: CATSRVDRSTDTQYF.